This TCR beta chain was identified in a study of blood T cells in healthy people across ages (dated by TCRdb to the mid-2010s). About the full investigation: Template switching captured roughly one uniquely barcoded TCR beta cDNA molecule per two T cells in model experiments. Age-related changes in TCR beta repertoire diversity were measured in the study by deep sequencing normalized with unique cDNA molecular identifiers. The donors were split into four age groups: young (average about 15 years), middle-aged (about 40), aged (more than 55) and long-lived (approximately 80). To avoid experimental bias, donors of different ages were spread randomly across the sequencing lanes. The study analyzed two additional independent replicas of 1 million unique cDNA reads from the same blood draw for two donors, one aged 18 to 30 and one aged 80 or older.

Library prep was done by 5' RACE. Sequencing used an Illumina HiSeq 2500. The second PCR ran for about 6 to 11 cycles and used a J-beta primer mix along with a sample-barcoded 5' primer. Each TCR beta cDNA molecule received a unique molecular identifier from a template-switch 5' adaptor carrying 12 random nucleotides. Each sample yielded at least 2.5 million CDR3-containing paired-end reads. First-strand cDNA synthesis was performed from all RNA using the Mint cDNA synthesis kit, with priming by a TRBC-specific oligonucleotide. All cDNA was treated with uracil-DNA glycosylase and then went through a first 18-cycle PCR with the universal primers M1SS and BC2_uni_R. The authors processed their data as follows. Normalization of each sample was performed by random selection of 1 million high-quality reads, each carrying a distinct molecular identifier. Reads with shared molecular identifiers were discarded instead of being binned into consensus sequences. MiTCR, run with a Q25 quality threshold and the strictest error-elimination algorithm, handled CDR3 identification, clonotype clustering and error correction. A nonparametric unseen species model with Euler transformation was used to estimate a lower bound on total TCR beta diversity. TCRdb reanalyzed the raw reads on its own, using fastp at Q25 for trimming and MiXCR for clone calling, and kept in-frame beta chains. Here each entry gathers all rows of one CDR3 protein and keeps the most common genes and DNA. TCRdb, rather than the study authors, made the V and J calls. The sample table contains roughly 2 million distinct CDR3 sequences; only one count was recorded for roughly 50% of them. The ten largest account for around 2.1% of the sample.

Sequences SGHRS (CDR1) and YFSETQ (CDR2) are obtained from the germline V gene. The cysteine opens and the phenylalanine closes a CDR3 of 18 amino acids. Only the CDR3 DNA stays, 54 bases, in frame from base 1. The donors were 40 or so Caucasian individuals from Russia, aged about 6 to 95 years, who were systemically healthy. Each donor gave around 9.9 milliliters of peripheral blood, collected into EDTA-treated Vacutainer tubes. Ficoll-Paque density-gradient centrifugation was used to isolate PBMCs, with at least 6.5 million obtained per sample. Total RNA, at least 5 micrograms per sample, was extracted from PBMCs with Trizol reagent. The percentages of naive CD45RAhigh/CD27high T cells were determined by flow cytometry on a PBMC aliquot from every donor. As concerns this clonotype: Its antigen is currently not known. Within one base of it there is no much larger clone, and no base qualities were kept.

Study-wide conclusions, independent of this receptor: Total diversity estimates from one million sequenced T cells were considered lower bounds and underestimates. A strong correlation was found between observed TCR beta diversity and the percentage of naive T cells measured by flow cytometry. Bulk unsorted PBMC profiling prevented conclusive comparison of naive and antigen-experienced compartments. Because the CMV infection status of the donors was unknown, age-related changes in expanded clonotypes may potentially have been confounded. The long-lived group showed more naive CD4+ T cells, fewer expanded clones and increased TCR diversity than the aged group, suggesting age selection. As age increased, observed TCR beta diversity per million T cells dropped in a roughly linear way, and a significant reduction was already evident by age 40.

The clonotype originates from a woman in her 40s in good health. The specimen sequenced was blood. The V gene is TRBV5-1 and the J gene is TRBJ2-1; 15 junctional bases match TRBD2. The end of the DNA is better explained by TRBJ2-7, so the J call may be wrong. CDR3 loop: CASSSIRTSGGAYNEQYF. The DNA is TGCGCCAGCAGCTCCATAAGGACTAGCGGGGGGGCCTACAATGAGCAGTACTTC.